A selection of T cell receptor beta chains follows, all from one sample in a study of T-cell reconstitution after alpha-beta-depleted transplantation in children. Each CDR3 protein is one row after TCRdb ran MiXCR on the PCR reads. The data show around 270,000 distinct CDR3 sequences, roughly 7.8% seen once. Source: peripheral blood, taken 360 days after TCRalphabeta/CD19-depleted stem cell transplant. These receptors were taken from a female patient aged 2-9 years who had a stem cell transplant for Fanconi anemia, so the T cells may come from the graft donor. Each CDR3 is given with its conserved first and last residue. Fields, in order: D gene, clone size, V gene, CDR3 length, J gene, CDR3 DNA, CDR3 protein. A D gene is named only where the DNA matches it firmly. Size values are once, few and many counts, or a class for expanded clones, and some rows have none.

d_gene: NA; abundance: many; v_gene: TRBV7-2; len: 15; j_gene: TRBJ1-3; CDR3nt: TGTGCCAGCAGCTTAGGGAGGAGCTCTGGAAACACCATATATTTT; CDR3aa: CASSLGRSSGNTIYF
d_gene: TRBD1; abundance: NA; v_gene: TRBV12-3/TRBV12-4; len: 16; j_gene: TRBJ2-7; CDR3nt: TGTGCCAGCAGTCCGAGGTTAGGGACAGGGGAGAGAGGGCAGTACTTC; CDR3aa: CASSPRLGTGERGQYF
d_gene: TRBD2; abundance: NA; v_gene: TRBV20-1; len: 14; j_gene: TRBJ2-7; CDR3nt: TGCAGTGCCACCAAACTAGCGGGGGGGCATGAGCAGTACTTC; CDR3aa: CSATKLAGGHEQYF
d_gene: NA; abundance: NA; v_gene: TRBV11-2; len: 12; j_gene: TRBJ2-7; CDR3nt: TGTGCCAGCAGCTCAGACAGGAATGAGCAGTACTTC; CDR3aa: CASSSDRNEQYF
d_gene: NA; abundance: few; v_gene: TRBV20-1; len: 14; j_gene: TRBJ1-1; CDR3nt: TGCAGTGCTAGAGATTCAGGGTTAGGCACTGAAGCTTTCTTT; CDR3aa: CSARDSGLGTEAFF
d_gene: NA; abundance: few; v_gene: TRBV5-6; len: 13; j_gene: TRBJ2-5; CDR3nt: TGTGCCAGCAGCTTTCAGGGACGAGAGACCCAGTACTTC; CDR3aa: CASSFQGRETQYF
d_gene: NA; abundance: many; v_gene: TRBV29-1; len: 11; j_gene: TRBJ2-3; CDR3nt: TGCAGCGTCCTAATGGGTGATACGCAGTATTTT; CDR3aa: CSVLMGDTQYF
d_gene: TRBD1; abundance: many; v_gene: TRBV29-1; len: 12; j_gene: TRBJ2-7; CDR3nt: TGCAGCGGGGGACAGGGGGCCTACGAGCAGTACTTC; CDR3aa: CSGGQGAYEQYF
d_gene: NA; abundance: few; v_gene: TRBV3-1; len: 12; j_gene: TRBJ2-3; CDR3nt: TGTGCCAGCAGCCACCGGTGGGATACGCAGTATTTT; CDR3aa: CASSHRWDTQYF
d_gene: NA; abundance: many; v_gene: TRBV7-9; len: 16; j_gene: TRBJ1-3; CDR3nt: TGTGCCAGCAGCCCACCGAGGGAGCTTCCTGGAGACACCATATATTTT; CDR3aa: CASSPPRELPGDTIYF
d_gene: TRBD2; abundance: many; v_gene: TRBV3-1; len: 15; j_gene: TRBJ2-4; CDR3nt: TGTGCCAGCAGCCTGCGGACTAGCGCAAAAAACATTCAGTACTTC; CDR3aa: CASSLRTSAKNIQYF
d_gene: NA; abundance: few; v_gene: TRBV15; len: 16; j_gene: TRBJ2-1; CDR3nt: TGTGCCACCAGCAGAGATTGGGGTGGCAGGGCGGGTGAGCAGTTCTTC; CDR3aa: CATSRDWGGRAGEQFF
d_gene: NA; abundance: many; v_gene: TRBV7-3; len: 11; j_gene: TRBJ2-1; CDR3nt: TGTGCCAGCAGCTCCGAAGAAGAGCAGTTCTTC; CDR3aa: CASSSEEEQFF
d_gene: TRBD2; abundance: many; v_gene: TRBV6-1; len: 16; j_gene: TRBJ2-1; CDR3nt: TGTGCCAGCAGGAGAAATGCGGGACTAGCGGACAATGAGCAGTTCTTC; CDR3aa: CASRRNAGLADNEQFF
d_gene: NA; abundance: few; v_gene: TRBV10-3; len: 14; j_gene: TRBJ1-2; CDR3nt: TGTGCCATCAGTGAGTCCCGGGAGAGGGATGGCTACACCTTC; CDR3aa: CAISESRERDGYTF
d_gene: NA; abundance: many; v_gene: TRBV7-6; len: 13; j_gene: TRBJ1-5; CDR3nt: TGTGCCAGCAGCTCGGACAGCAATCAGCCCCAGCATTTT; CDR3aa: CASSSDSNQPQHF
d_gene: NA; abundance: many; v_gene: TRBV29-1; len: 13; j_gene: TRBJ2-7; CDR3nt: TGCAGCGTTGTGTGGACAGTCGGTTACGAGCAGTACTTC; CDR3aa: CSVVWTVGYEQYF
d_gene: TRBD1; abundance: many; v_gene: TRBV7-8; len: 19; j_gene: TRBJ2-7; CDR3nt: TGTGCCAGCAGACACTATAGAAGATCGGGACAGGGGCTATCCTACGAGCAGTACTTC; CDR3aa: CASRHYRRSGQGLSYEQYF
d_gene: NA; abundance: few; v_gene: TRBV14; len: 14; j_gene: TRBJ1-2; CDR3nt: TGTGCCAGCAGCCAAGGACCATCGGGCTATGGCTACACCTTC; CDR3aa: CASSQGPSGYGYTF
d_gene: TRBD2; abundance: many; v_gene: TRBV20-1; len: 15; j_gene: TRBJ2-2; CDR3nt: TGCAGTGCTACCAGACTAGCGGCGAACACCGGGGAGCTGTTTTTT; CDR3aa: CSATRLAANTGELFF
d_gene: NA; abundance: many; v_gene: TRBV7-2; len: 16; j_gene: TRBJ2-7; CDR3nt: TGTGCCAGCAGCTTAGCGCAAGGGAGGACCACCTACGAGCAGTACTTC; CDR3aa: CASSLAQGRTTYEQYF
d_gene: NA; abundance: many; v_gene: TRBV20-1; len: 12; j_gene: TRBJ1-1; CDR3nt: TGCAGTGCTAGAGGTGGGAACACTGAAGCTTTCTTT; CDR3aa: CSARGGNTEAFF
d_gene: TRBD2; abundance: many; v_gene: TRBV5-1; len: 15; j_gene: TRBJ2-2; CDR3nt: TGCGCCAGCAGCTCCATGGGACTAGCGGCCGGGGAGCTGTTTTTT; CDR3aa: CASSSMGLAAGELFF
d_gene: TRBD1; abundance: NA; v_gene: TRBV27; len: 16; j_gene: TRBJ2-1; CDR3nt: TGTGCCAGCAGTCCCTCGACAGGGGAGAGCTACAATGAGCAGTTCTTC; CDR3aa: CASSPSTGESYNEQFF
d_gene: NA; abundance: many; v_gene: TRBV9; len: 14; j_gene: TRBJ2-7; CDR3nt: TGTGCCAGCTCAAAAGGCGAGAACCTAGACGAGCAGTACTTC; CDR3aa: CASSKGENLDEQYF
d_gene: NA; abundance: many; v_gene: TRBV29-1; len: 15; j_gene: TRBJ2-3; CDR3nt: TGCAGCGTTGAACCTAAATGGACAGCCACAGATACGCAGTATTTT; CDR3aa: CSVEPKWTATDTQYF
d_gene: TRBD2; abundance: many; v_gene: TRBV4-2; len: 16; j_gene: TRBJ2-7; CDR3nt: TGTGCCAGCAGCCAAGATGAACGGGCGGGGGCCTACGAGCAGTACTTC; CDR3aa: CASSQDERAGAYEQYF
d_gene: NA; abundance: many; v_gene: TRBV5-1; len: 18; j_gene: TRBJ2-6; CDR3nt: TGCGCCAGCTCCCGGACAGCCTTATCCTTCTCTGGGGCCAACGTCCTGACTTTC; CDR3aa: CASSRTALSFSGANVLTF
d_gene: NA; abundance: many; v_gene: TRBV7-8; len: 12; j_gene: TRBJ2-1; CDR3nt: TGTGCCAGCAGCTTATTAGGGGACAAGCAGTTCTTC; CDR3aa: CASSLLGDKQFF
d_gene: TRBD1; abundance: many; v_gene: TRBV20-1; len: 16; j_gene: TRBJ1-5; CDR3nt: TGCAGTGCTAGATCCCCAACGACAGGGCGGAATCAGCCCCAGCATTTT; CDR3aa: CSARSPTTGRNQPQHF
d_gene: TRBD1; abundance: NA; v_gene: TRBV28; len: 15; j_gene: TRBJ1-3; CDR3nt: TGTGCCAGCGGGAACAGGGGGCTCTCTGGAAACACCATATATTTT; CDR3aa: CASGNRGLSGNTIYF
d_gene: NA; abundance: many; v_gene: TRBV7-2; len: 12; j_gene: TRBJ2-7; CDR3nt: TGTGCCAGCAGCCAGGACCTCTACGAGCAGTACTTC; CDR3aa: CASSQDLYEQYF
d_gene: NA; abundance: NA; v_gene: TRBV3-1; len: 14; j_gene: TRBJ2-2; CDR3nt: TGTGCCAGCAGCCTCCGCGGTCGAACCGGGGAGCTGTTTTTT; CDR3aa: CASSLRGRTGELFF
d_gene: TRBD2; abundance: few; v_gene: TRBV7-2; len: 21; j_gene: TRBJ2-1; CDR3nt: TGTGCCAGCAGCCCGATACTTAGCGGGAGGGAATCGGGCCTCGGGTACAATGAGCAGTTCTTC; CDR3aa: CASSPILSGRESGLGYNEQFF
d_gene: TRBD2; abundance: many; v_gene: TRBV7-8; len: 21; j_gene: TRBJ2-1; CDR3nt: TGTGCCAGCAGCTCGGGGGAGCGGGGGGGTACTTTTCTCAACTCCTACAATGAGCAGTTCTTC; CDR3aa: CASSSGERGGTFLNSYNEQFF
d_gene: NA; abundance: few; v_gene: TRBV20-1; len: 14; j_gene: TRBJ1-1; CDR3nt: TGCAGTGCCCAGCCACAGGGTGGTCTTCCTGAAGCTTTCTTT; CDR3aa: CSAQPQGGLPEAFF
d_gene: TRBD2; abundance: NA; v_gene: TRBV24-1; len: 15; j_gene: TRBJ2-2; CDR3nt: TGTGCCACCAGTGATTCCAGCGGGGACACCGGGGAGCTGTTTTTT; CDR3aa: CATSDSSGDTGELFF
d_gene: NA; abundance: many; v_gene: TRBV6-1; len: 15; j_gene: TRBJ2-5; CDR3nt: TGTGCCAGCACCCTTGGGGTGGGGAGAACGGAGACCCAGTACTTC; CDR3aa: CASTLGVGRTETQYF
d_gene: TRBD1; abundance: many; v_gene: TRBV6-2/TRBV6-3; len: 11; j_gene: TRBJ2-1; CDR3nt: TGTGCCAGCAGCCACGGGACAGGACAGTTCTTC; CDR3aa: CASSHGTGQFF
d_gene: NA; abundance: NA; v_gene: TRBV2; len: 12; j_gene: TRBJ2-7; CDR3nt: TGTGCCAGCAGGGAGGGACGCTACGAGCAGTACTTC; CDR3aa: CASREGRYEQYF
d_gene: NA; abundance: few; v_gene: TRBV27; len: 16; j_gene: TRBJ2-3; CDR3nt: TGTGCCAGCTACTCGGGGCCGGGGACCCACACAGATACGCAGTATTTT; CDR3aa: CASYSGPGTHTDTQYF
d_gene: TRBD1; abundance: many; v_gene: TRBV4-1; len: 15; j_gene: TRBJ2-1; CDR3nt: TGCGCCAGCAGCCTTCTGGACAGGGCCTACAATGAGCAGTTCTTC; CDR3aa: CASSLLDRAYNEQFF
d_gene: NA; abundance: many; v_gene: TRBV4-2; len: 12; j_gene: TRBJ1-1; CDR3nt: TGTGCCAGCAGCCTGGGAGTTACTGAAGCTTTCTTT; CDR3aa: CASSLGVTEAFF
d_gene: NA; abundance: NA; v_gene: TRBV30; len: 13; j_gene: TRBJ1-2; CDR3nt: TGTGCCTGGGTACCTGGGTCTAACTATGGCTACACCTTC; CDR3aa: CAWVPGSNYGYTF
d_gene: NA; abundance: NA; v_gene: TRBV29-1; len: 14; j_gene: TRBJ2-1; CDR3nt: TGCAGCGTGACTTTCAGGGCTTCCTACAATGAGCAGTTCTTC; CDR3aa: CSVTFRASYNEQFF
d_gene: TRBD1; abundance: NA; v_gene: TRBV12-3/TRBV12-4; len: 14; j_gene: TRBJ1-6; CDR3nt: TGTGCCAGCAGTCGGACAGGGAGAGTTTCACCCCTCCACTTT; CDR3aa: CASSRTGRVSPLHF
d_gene: NA; abundance: NA; v_gene: TRBV20-1; len: 13; j_gene: TRBJ1-2; CDR3nt: TGCAGTGCTACCTCGGGCGCTAACTATGGCTACACCTTC; CDR3aa: CSATSGANYGYTF
d_gene: TRBD1; abundance: many; v_gene: TRBV29-1; len: 15; j_gene: TRBJ1-2; CDR3nt: TGCAGCGTTGAAGGCTACAGGGGGGGTGACTATGGCTACACCTTC; CDR3aa: CSVEGYRGGDYGYTF
d_gene: NA; abundance: NA; v_gene: TRBV12-3/TRBV12-4; len: 18; j_gene: TRBJ1-2; CDR3nt: TGTGCCAGCAGTTCAGCCGAGGAAGAGGGTAGGGCCTCCTATGGCTACACCTTC; CDR3aa: CASSSAEEEGRASYGYTF
d_gene: TRBD2; abundance: many; v_gene: TRBV10-3; len: 19; j_gene: TRBJ2-3; CDR3nt: TGTGCCATCAGTGGGTTTATAGGCGGGGGGGATATCAGCACAGATACGCAGTATTTT; CDR3aa: CAISGFIGGGDISTDTQYF
d_gene: NA; abundance: few; v_gene: TRBV7-7; len: 13; j_gene: TRBJ2-4; CDR3nt: TGTGCCAGCACGCGCCACGGGACTTGCATTCAGTACTTC; CDR3aa: CASTRHGTCIQYF
d_gene: NA; abundance: many; v_gene: TRBV20-1; len: 12; j_gene: TRBJ2-5; CDR3nt: TGCAGTGCTCCGCACAGGGAAGAGACCCAGTACTTC; CDR3aa: CSAPHREETQYF